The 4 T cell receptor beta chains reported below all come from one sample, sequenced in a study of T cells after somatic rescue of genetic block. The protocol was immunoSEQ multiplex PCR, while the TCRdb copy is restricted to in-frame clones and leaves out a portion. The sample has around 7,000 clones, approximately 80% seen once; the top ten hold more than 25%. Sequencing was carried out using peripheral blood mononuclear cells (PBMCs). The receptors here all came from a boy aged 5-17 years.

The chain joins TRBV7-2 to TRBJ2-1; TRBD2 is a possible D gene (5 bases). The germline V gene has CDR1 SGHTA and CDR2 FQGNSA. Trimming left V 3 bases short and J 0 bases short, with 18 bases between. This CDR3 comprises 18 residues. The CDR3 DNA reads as TGTGCCAGCAGCTTCAAGGCGAATCTGGACTTCTCCTACAATGAGCAGTTCTTC. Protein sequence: CASSFKANLDFSYNEQFF.

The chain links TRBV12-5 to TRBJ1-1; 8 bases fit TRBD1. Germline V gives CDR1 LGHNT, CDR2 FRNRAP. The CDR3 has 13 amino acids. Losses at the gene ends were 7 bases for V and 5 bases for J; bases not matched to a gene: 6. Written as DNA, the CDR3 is TGTGCTAGTGTTCAGGACAGGGAGACTGAAGCTTTCTTT. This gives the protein CASVQDRETEAFF.

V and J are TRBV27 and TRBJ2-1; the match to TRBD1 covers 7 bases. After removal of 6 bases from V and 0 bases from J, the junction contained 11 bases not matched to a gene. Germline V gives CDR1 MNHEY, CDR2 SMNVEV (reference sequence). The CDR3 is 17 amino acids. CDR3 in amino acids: CASSSYRGQSSYNEQFF. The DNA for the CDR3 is TGTGCCAGCAGCTCATACAGGGGCCAGAGCTCCTACAATGAGCAGTTCTTC.

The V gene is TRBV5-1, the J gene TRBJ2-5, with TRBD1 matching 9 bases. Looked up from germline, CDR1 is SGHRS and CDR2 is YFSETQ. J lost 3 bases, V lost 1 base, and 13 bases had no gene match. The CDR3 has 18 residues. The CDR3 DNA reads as TGCGCCAGCAGCTTGTGGGGACCGGGACAGGGTACCAAAGAGACCCAGTACTTC. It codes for CASSLWGPGQGTKETQYF.